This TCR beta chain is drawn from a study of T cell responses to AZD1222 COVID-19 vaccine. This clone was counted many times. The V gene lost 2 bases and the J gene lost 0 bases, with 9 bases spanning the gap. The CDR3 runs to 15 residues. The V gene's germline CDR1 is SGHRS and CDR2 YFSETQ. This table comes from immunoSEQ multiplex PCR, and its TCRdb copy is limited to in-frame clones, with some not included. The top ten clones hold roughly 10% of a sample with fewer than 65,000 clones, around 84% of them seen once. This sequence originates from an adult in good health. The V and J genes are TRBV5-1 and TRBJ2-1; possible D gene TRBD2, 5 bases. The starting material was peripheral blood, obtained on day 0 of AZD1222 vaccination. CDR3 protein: CASSFSGDSYNEQFF. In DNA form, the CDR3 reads TGCGCCAGCAGCTTTTCCGGGGACTCCTACAATGAGCAGTTCTTC.